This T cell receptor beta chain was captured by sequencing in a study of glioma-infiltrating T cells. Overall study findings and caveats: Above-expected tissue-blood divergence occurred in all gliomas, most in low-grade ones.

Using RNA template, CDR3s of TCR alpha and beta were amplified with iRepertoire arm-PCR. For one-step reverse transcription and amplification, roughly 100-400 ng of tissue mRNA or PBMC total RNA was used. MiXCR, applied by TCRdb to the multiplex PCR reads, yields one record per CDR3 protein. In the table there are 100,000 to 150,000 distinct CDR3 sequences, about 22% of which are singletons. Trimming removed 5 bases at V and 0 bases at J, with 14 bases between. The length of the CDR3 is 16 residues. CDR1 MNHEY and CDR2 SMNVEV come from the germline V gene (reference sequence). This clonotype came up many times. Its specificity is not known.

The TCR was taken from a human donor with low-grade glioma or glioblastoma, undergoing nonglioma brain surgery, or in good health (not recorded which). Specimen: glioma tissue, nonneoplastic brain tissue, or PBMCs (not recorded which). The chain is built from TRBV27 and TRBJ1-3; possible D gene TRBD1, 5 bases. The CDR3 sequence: CASSAYRSPSGNTIYF. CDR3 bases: TGTGCCAGCAGTGCCTACAGGTCCCCCTCTGGAAACACCATATATTTT.